A selection of T cell receptor beta chains follows, all from one sample in a study of cytomegalovirus exposure and HLA in healthy donors. Clones were sequenced by immunoSEQ multiplex PCR, and TCRdb holds only the in-frame ones, with some missing. The repertoire consists of over 100,000 clones, with more than 55% occurring once and the leading ten covering about 1.5%. Input material: PBMCs. All receptors derive from a man in his late teens or twenties in good health and CMV-seronegative. CDR3s include the opening cysteine and the closing phenylalanine or tryptophan. Fields, in order: V gene, clone size, D gene, J gene, CDR3 DNA, CDR3 protein. The D gene is left open where the match is weak. The size of a clone is reported for some rows only, either as once, few or many, or as a class for expanded clones.

v_call: TRBV5-4
clone_size: -
d_call: TRBD2
j_call: TRBJ2-3
cdr3_nt: TGTGCCAGCAGCCCCATCCGGACTAGGTCAGATACGCAGTATTTT
cdr3_aa: CASSPIRTRSDTQYF

v_call: TRBV9
clone_size: -
d_call: TRBD2
j_call: TRBJ2-3
cdr3_nt: TGTGCCAGCAGCCCCCGGGGGGAACTCACAGATACGCAGTATTTT
cdr3_aa: CASSPRGELTDTQYF

v_call: TRBV7-9
clone_size: -
d_call: TRBD1
j_call: TRBJ1-2
cdr3_nt: TGTGCCAGCAGCCAGGCGACAGGGGGCAACTATGGCTACACCTTC
cdr3_aa: CASSQATGGNYGYTF

v_call: TRBV19
clone_size: few
d_call: -
j_call: TRBJ1-1
cdr3_nt: TGTGCCAGTAGTAAGCAGGGGAACACTGAAGCTTTCTTT
cdr3_aa: CASSKQGNTEAFF

v_call: TRBV19
clone_size: -
d_call: -
j_call: TRBJ2-1
cdr3_nt: TGTGCCAGTAGCGCCGGGACTTTGCCCGACAAGCAGTTCTTC
cdr3_aa: CASSAGTLPDKQFF

v_call: TRBV4-1
clone_size: -
d_call: -
j_call: TRBJ1-3
cdr3_nt: TGCGCCAGCGAGGGGGCTGGAAACACCATATATTTT
cdr3_aa: CASEGAGNTIYF

v_call: TRBV2
clone_size: few
d_call: -
j_call: TRBJ2-2
cdr3_nt: TGTGCCAGCAGCCCAGATCTGACCGGGGAGCTGTTTTTT
cdr3_aa: CASSPDLTGELFF

v_call: TRBV6-5
clone_size: -
d_call: -
j_call: TRBJ2-2
cdr3_nt: TGTGCCAGCAGAAAAGACTGGAACACCGGGGAGCTGTTTTTT
cdr3_aa: CASRKDWNTGELFF

v_call: TRBV30
clone_size: once
d_call: TRBD2
j_call: TRBJ2-7
cdr3_nt: TGTGCCTGGAGCTCCCCCTGGACTAGCGGTACCTACGAGCAGTACTTC
cdr3_aa: CAWSSPWTSGTYEQYF

v_call: TRBV6-5
clone_size: -
d_call: TRBD2
j_call: TRBJ2-3
cdr3_nt: TGTGCCAGCAGTTGGAGTAGCGGGAGCCCAGATACGCAGTATTTT
cdr3_aa: CASSWSSGSPDTQYF

v_call: TRBV28
clone_size: -
d_call: TRBD1
j_call: TRBJ1-2
cdr3_nt: TGTGCCAGCAGTTTTACCGGGGACAGGGAGACCTATGGCTACACCTTC
cdr3_aa: CASSFTGDRETYGYTF

v_call: TRBV5-1
clone_size: -
d_call: -
j_call: TRBJ2-7
cdr3_nt: TGCGCCAGCAGCTTGGAGACATCGGGAAGCGAGCAGTACTTC
cdr3_aa: CASSLETSGSEQYF

v_call: TRBV25-1
clone_size: -
d_call: TRBD1
j_call: TRBJ1-5
cdr3_nt: TGTGCCAGCAGTCCGGGACAGGGGGCATATCAGCCCCAGCATTTT
cdr3_aa: CASSPGQGAYQPQHF

v_call: TRBV2
clone_size: -
d_call: TRBD2
j_call: TRBJ2-1
cdr3_nt: TGTGCCAGCAGTGAAGCTCGGGCGGGGGCCTACAATGAGCAGTTCTTC
cdr3_aa: CASSEARAGAYNEQFF

v_call: TRBV5-6
clone_size: few
d_call: -
j_call: TRBJ1-2
cdr3_nt: TGTGCCAGCAGCAGCCCCTTACTAGGCTACACCTTC
cdr3_aa: CASSSPLLGYTF

v_call: TRBV9
clone_size: -
d_call: TRBD1
j_call: TRBJ2-5
cdr3_nt: TGTGCCAGCAGCGTCCGGGACAGGGGCGGAGAGACCCAGTACTTC
cdr3_aa: CASSVRDRGGETQYF

v_call: TRBV7-9
clone_size: -
d_call: -
j_call: TRBJ2-5
cdr3_nt: TGTGCCAGCAGCTCAAATCAAGAGACCCAGTACTTC
cdr3_aa: CASSSNQETQYF

v_call: TRBV6-5
clone_size: -
d_call: TRBD1
j_call: TRBJ1-1
cdr3_nt: TGTGCCAGCAGTTACGCGAACAGGGGGCTCGGCACTGAAGCTTTCTTT
cdr3_aa: CASSYANRGLGTEAFF

v_call: TRBV7-3
clone_size: few
d_call: -
j_call: TRBJ1-1
cdr3_nt: TGTGCCAGCAGCGAAAGACGGACTACTGAAGCTTTCTTT
cdr3_aa: CASSERRTTEAFF

v_call: TRBV5-4
clone_size: few
d_call: TRBD2
j_call: TRBJ2-7
cdr3_nt: TGTGCCAGCAGCCCAGACCGGGGGGTTGTCTACGAGCAGTACTTC
cdr3_aa: CASSPDRGVVYEQYF

v_call: TRBV7-8
clone_size: -
d_call: TRBD1
j_call: TRBJ1-5
cdr3_nt: TGTGCCAGCAGCCCGACCTTCGGGAGTGGGACAGTATATCAGCCCCAGCATTTT
cdr3_aa: CASSPTFGSGTVYQPQHF

v_call: TRBV28
clone_size: -
d_call: TRBD1
j_call: TRBJ1-2
cdr3_nt: TGTGCCAGCAGCCAGACAGGGGCCGGCTACACCTTC
cdr3_aa: CASSQTGAGYTF

v_call: TRBV5-5
clone_size: -
d_call: TRBD1
j_call: TRBJ2-2
cdr3_nt: TGTGCCAGCAGTTTCCTTCCTCCGGGACAGGGGTACACCGGGGAGCTGTTTTTT
cdr3_aa: CASSFLPPGQGYTGELFF

v_call: TRBV7-2
clone_size: -
d_call: -
j_call: TRBJ1-5
cdr3_nt: TGTGCCAGCAGCCCGACAAATAGCAATCAGCCCCAGCATTTT
cdr3_aa: CASSPTNSNQPQHF

v_call: TRBV7-9
clone_size: -
d_call: -
j_call: TRBJ2-7
cdr3_nt: TGTGCCAGCAGCTTTTCCAGCTCCTACGAGCAGTACTTC
cdr3_aa: CASSFSSSYEQYF

v_call: TRBV30
clone_size: few
d_call: -
j_call: TRBJ2-7
cdr3_nt: TGTGCCTGGAGTGTAGGGGGCTACGAGCAGTACTTC
cdr3_aa: CAWSVGGYEQYF

v_call: TRBV28
clone_size: -
d_call: TRBD2
j_call: TRBJ2-2
cdr3_nt: TGTGCCAGCAGTAGCGGGAGGGCCCGTCCCGGGGAGCTGTTTTTT
cdr3_aa: CASSSGRARPGELFF

v_call: TRBV28
clone_size: once
d_call: TRBD1
j_call: TRBJ1-4
cdr3_nt: TGTGCCAGCAGTCAAACAGGGGGGGAAAAACTGTTTTTT
cdr3_aa: CASSQTGGEKLFF

v_call: TRBV28
clone_size: once
d_call: -
j_call: TRBJ1-4
cdr3_nt: TGTGCCAGCAGTTTATCACACTATAATGAAAAACTGTTTTTT
cdr3_aa: CASSLSHYNEKLFF

v_call: TRBV7-2
clone_size: few
d_call: TRBD1
j_call: TRBJ2-1
cdr3_nt: TGTGCCAGCAGCAAGGGGACAGGGGGTCTCAATGAGCAGTTCTTC
cdr3_aa: CASSKGTGGLNEQFF

v_call: TRBV25-1
clone_size: -
d_call: -
j_call: TRBJ1-5
cdr3_nt: TGTGCCAGCAGTGAAGCAGGGAGGAGGGAGAATGATCAGCCCCAGCATTTT
cdr3_aa: CASSEAGRRENDQPQHF

v_call: TRBV19
clone_size: few
d_call: TRBD1
j_call: TRBJ2-3
cdr3_nt: TGTGCCAGTAGTATACTGACAGGGGGTAGAACAGATACGCAGTATTTT
cdr3_aa: CASSILTGGRTDTQYF

v_call: TRBV5-8
clone_size: -
d_call: -
j_call: TRBJ1-2
cdr3_nt: TGTGCCAGCAGCCTCAGATATGGCTACACCTTC
cdr3_aa: CASSLRYGYTF

v_call: TRBV29-1
clone_size: -
d_call: TRBD1
j_call: TRBJ2-3
cdr3_nt: TGCAGCACCCCGGGACAGGGGATTACAGATACGCAGTATTTT
cdr3_aa: CSTPGQGITDTQYF

v_call: TRBV30
clone_size: few
d_call: TRBD2
j_call: TRBJ2-5
cdr3_nt: TGTGCCTACTCAGGGCCGGGACTAGCGGTGTACTTC
cdr3_aa: CAYSGPGLAVYF

v_call: TRBV11-3
clone_size: -
d_call: TRBD2
j_call: TRBJ2-7
cdr3_nt: TGTGCCAGCAGCTTAACGGGAGGGGAGCAGTACTTC
cdr3_aa: CASSLTGGEQYF

v_call: TRBV9
clone_size: once
d_call: TRBD2
j_call: TRBJ2-3
cdr3_nt: TGTGCCAGCAGCGTAGGTGGCGGGGGGAGTGCTAGCACAGATACGCAGTATTTT
cdr3_aa: CASSVGGGGSASTDTQYF

v_call: TRBV7-2
clone_size: once
d_call: -
j_call: TRBJ1-5
cdr3_nt: TGTGCCAGCAGCTTAAAGGGGAGGGATCAGCCCCAGCATTTT
cdr3_aa: CASSLKGRDQPQHF

v_call: TRBV5-1
clone_size: -
d_call: TRBD1
j_call: TRBJ1-5
cdr3_nt: TGCCCCAGCAGGCCCGGGACAGGGGTCGGTCAGCCCCAGCATTTT
cdr3_aa: CPSRPGTGVGQPQHF

v_call: TRBV5-6
clone_size: -
d_call: -
j_call: TRBJ2-7
cdr3_nt: TGTGCCAGCAGCTCAGAGGGACTGGACTCCTACGAGCAGTACTTC
cdr3_aa: CASSSEGLDSYEQYF

v_call: TRBV7-2
clone_size: -
d_call: TRBD2
j_call: TRBJ2-5
cdr3_nt: TGTGCCAGCAGCTTAGCAGCGCGGGGGAGAGGAGAGACCCAGTACTTC
cdr3_aa: CASSLAARGRGETQYF